A selection of T cell receptor beta chains follows, all from one sample in a study of blood T cell repertoires in COVID-19. Sequencing used immunoSEQ multiplex PCR; TCRdb keeps in-frame clones, though not all of them. The data contain 150,000 to 200,000 clones, 85% to 90% of them seen just once; the ten biggest clones take up about 4%. Source material: peripheral blood. These receptor sequences come from a man between 18 and 35 years old with active or convalescent COVID-19. The CDR3 runs from the conserved cysteine through the conserved F or W. The D gene is left open where the match is weak. Where a row states a size, it is once, few, many or the class of an expanded clone; other rows omit it.

j_call | d_call | cdr3_length | v_call | clone_size | cdr3_aa | cdr3_nt
TRBJ2-3 | NA | 14 | TRBV7-9 | few | CASSFMGAGDTQYF | TGTGCCAGCAGCTTCATGGGGGCCGGAGATACGCAGTATTTT
TRBJ1-6 | NA | 12 | TRBV5-6 | few | CASSVHSRALHF | TGTGCCAGCAGCGTACACTCTCGGGCCCTCCACTTT
TRBJ2-2 | TRBD1 | 16 | TRBV9 | NA | CASSKLSGTDTGELFF | TGTGCCAGCAGCAAACTTTCCGGGACAGACACCGGGGAGCTGTTTTTT
TRBJ2-1 | TRBD2 | 16 | TRBV27 | NA | CASSLLGTTPSDEQFF | TGTGCCAGCAGTTTATTAGGGACTACCCCTTCGGATGAGCAGTTCTTC
TRBJ1-2 | NA | 14 | TRBV28 | NA | CASRSGEPNYGYTF | TGTGCCAGCAGATCTGGGGAGCCTAACTATGGCTACACCTTC
TRBJ2-3 | TRBD1 | 15 | TRBV5-1 | once | CASSSDRGRPDTQYF | TGCGCCAGCAGCTCGGACAGGGGGCGCCCAGATACGCAGTATTTT
TRBJ2-5 | TRBD2 | 14 | TRBV5-1 | NA | CASSYAGGQETQYF | TGCGCCAGCAGCTATGCGGGGGGGCAGGAGACCCAGTACTTC
TRBJ2-1 | TRBD2 | 14 | TRBV2 | NA | CASSGAGGYNEQFF | TGTGCCAGCAGCGGAGCGGGAGGGTACAATGAGCAGTTCTTC
TRBJ1-1 | NA | 15 | TRBV5-1 | once | CASSWEGRSGPEAFF | TGCGCCAGCAGCTGGGAGGGAAGGAGTGGGCCTGAAGCTTTCTTT
TRBJ2-2 | NA | 12 | TRBV19 | NA | CASNRLAGELFF | TGTGCCAGTAATAGACTAGCCGGGGAGCTGTTTTTT
TRBJ2-6 | NA | 17 | TRBV5-6 | NA | CASSSQTDESGANVLTF | TGTGCCAGCAGCTCTCAGACAGACGAATCTGGGGCCAACGTCCTGACTTTC
TRBJ1-3 | NA | 14 | TRBV2 | NA | CASRERVSGNTIYF | TGTGCCAGCAGAGAGAGGGTCTCTGGAAACACCATATATTTT
TRBJ1-1 | NA | 11 | TRBV20-1 | NA | CRGEVNTEAFF | TGCAGGGGGGAGGTGAACACTGAAGCTTTCTTT
TRBJ2-1 | TRBD2 | 18 | TRBV7-8 | NA | CASSHIAGGLHSLDEQFF | TGTGCCAGCAGTCATATAGCGGGAGGGCTCCACAGCCTCGATGAGCAGTTCTTC
TRBJ1-2 | NA | 12 | TRBV10-3 | NA | CAIWDFNYGYTF | TGTGCCATTTGGGACTTTAACTATGGCTACACCTTC
TRBJ1-5 | NA | 14 | TRBV27 | NA | CASSLRRQNQPQHF | TGTGCCAGCAGTTTAAGAAGACAAAATCAGCCCCAGCATTTT
TRBJ1-1 | NA | 13 | TRBV7-6 | NA | CASSSPGHTEAFF | TGTGCCAGCAGCTCCCCAGGGCACACTGAAGCTTTCTTT
TRBJ1-2 | TRBD1 | 13 | TRBV19 | NA | CASTPDRGYGYTF | TGTGCCAGTACCCCGGACAGGGGCTATGGCTACACCTTC
TRBJ1-6 | TRBD1 | 16 | TRBV6-6 | few | CASSGTGGTYNSPLHF | TGTGCCAGCAGCGGGACAGGGGGGACCTATAATTCACCCCTCCACTTT
TRBJ1-1 | NA | 14 | TRBV7-9 | NA | CASSPQALRGEAFF | TGTGCCAGCAGCCCCCAAGCGCTACGGGGAGAGGCTTTCTTT
TRBJ1-5 | TRBD1 | 17 | TRBV19 | NA | CASSIELGDRANQPQHF | TGTGCCAGTAGTATAGAATTAGGGGACAGGGCAAATCAGCCCCAGCATTTT
TRBJ2-7 | TRBD2 | 16 | TRBV11-3 | NA | CASSLVASGSYYEQYF | TGTGCCAGCAGCTTAGTTGCTAGCGGGAGTTACTACGAGCAGTACTTC
TRBJ2-3 | NA | 17 | TRBV2 | NA | CASSHDRGPSGTDTQYF | TGTGCCAGCAGCCATGACAGGGGCCCTAGCGGTACAGATACGCAGTATTTT
TRBJ1-6 | TRBD1 | 18 | TRBV3-1/TRBV3-2 | NA | CASSQHMTGEVYNSPLHF | TGTGCCAGCAGCCAACACATGACAGGGGAGGTCTATAATTCACCCCTCCACTTT
TRBJ2-7 | TRBD2 | 13 | TRBV5-4 | NA | CASSLSGGDEQYF | TGTGCCAGCAGCTTGAGCGGGGGAGACGAGCAGTACTTC
TRBJ1-2 | NA | 12 | TRBV2 | NA | CASRGQGYGYTF | TGTGCCAGCAGGGGACAAGGCTATGGCTACACCTTC
TRBJ1-1 | TRBD1 | 14 | TRBV4-1 | NA | CASSRVTGDTEAFF | TGCGCCAGCAGCCGTGTAACAGGGGACACTGAAGCTTTCTTT
TRBJ1-1 | NA | 14 | TRBV6-5 | once | CASPPGGVWAEAFF | TGTGCCAGCCCCCCTGGGGGGGTTTGGGCTGAAGCTTTCTTT
TRBJ1-2 | NA | 14 | TRBV7-9 | NA | CASSGWGGDYGYTF | TGTGCCAGCTCCGGGTGGGGAGGGGACTATGGCTACACCTTC
TRBJ1-1 | TRBD1 | 14 | TRBV5-4 | once | CASSLGDRNTEAFF | TGTGCCAGCAGCTTAGGGGACAGGAACACTGAAGCTTTCTTT
TRBJ2-6 | TRBD2 | 16 | TRBV30 | once | CARTVAGDSGANVLTF | TGTGCCAGGACCGTAGCGGGGGACTCTGGGGCCAACGTCCTGACTTTC
TRBJ2-1 | NA | 14 | TRBV5-1 | NA | CASSLGQEYNEQFF | TGCGCCAGCAGCTTGGGACAGGAATACAATGAGCAGTTCTTC
TRBJ2-3 | TRBD2 | 15 | TRBV24-1 | NA | CATSDLERDTDTQYF | TGTGCCACCAGTGATTTAGAGCGGGACACAGATACGCAGTATTTT
TRBJ2-3 | TRBD1 | 14 | TRBV19 | NA | CASSLGQGTDTQYF | TGTGCCAGTAGTCTGGGACAGGGAACAGATACGCAGTATTTT
TRBJ2-7 | TRBD2 | 13 | TRBV30 | NA | CAWRAVAGAEQYF | TGTGCCTGGAGGGCAGTAGCGGGAGCCGAGCAGTACTTC
TRBJ2-6 | NA | 15 | TRBV5-1 | NA | CASSLFNSGANVLTF | TGCGCCAGCAGCTTGTTCAACTCTGGGGCCAACGTCCTGACTTTC
TRBJ2-5 | NA | 15 | TRBV7-9 | NA | CASSLRTTIQETQYF | TGTGCCAGCAGCTTACGGACTACAATACAAGAGACCCAGTACTTC
TRBJ2-7 | TRBD1 | 12 | TRBV11-3 | NA | CAIGQGSYEQYF | TGTGCCATCGGACAGGGGAGTTACGAGCAGTACTTC
TRBJ2-1 | TRBD2 | 15 | TRBV24-1 | NA | CATSDSGTSIWEQFF | TGTGCCACCAGTGATTCCGGGACTAGCATTTGGGAGCAGTTCTTC
TRBJ2-7 | NA | 16 | TRBV7-8 | NA | CASSTSGTGSHYEQYF | TGTGCCAGCAGCACCAGTGGTACGGGATCCCACTACGAGCAGTACTTC
TRBJ1-2 | NA | 13 | TRBV9 | NA | CASSPTAAYGYTF | TGTGCCAGCAGTCCGACAGCAGCTTATGGCTACACCTTC
TRBJ1-5 | NA | 12 | TRBV5-4 | NA | CASSQYGQPQHF | TGTGCCAGCAGCCAGTACGGGCAGCCCCAGCATTTT
TRBJ1-5 | NA | 15 | TRBV10-2 | NA | CASSEAGEGNQPQHF | TGCGCCAGCAGTGAGGCGGGGGAAGGCAATCAGCCCCAGCATTTT
TRBJ2-2 | TRBD2 | 16 | TRBV6-4 | NA | CASSAQGLANTGELFF | TGTGCCAGCAGTGCCCAGGGACTAGCGAACACCGGGGAGCTGTTTTTT
TRBJ1-4 | NA | 15 | TRBV3-1/TRBV3-2 | NA | CASSQDPASRGKLFF | TGTGCCAGCAGCCAAGATCCCGCGAGTAGGGGAAAACTGTTTTTT
TRBJ1-1 | NA | 13 | TRBV7-3 | NA | CASSLGGETEAFF | TGTGCCAGCAGCTTAGGGGGGGAAACTGAAGCTTTCTTT
TRBJ1-6 | NA | 13 | TRBV7-2 | NA | CASSRLGLSPLHF | TGTGCCAGCAGCCGCCTTGGACTCTCACCCCTCCACTTT
TRBJ1-4 | TRBD1 | 13 | TRBV2 | NA | CASRTGGNEKLFF | TGTGCCAGCAGGACAGGGGGCAATGAAAAACTGTTTTTT
TRBJ1-1 | NA | 10 | TRBV5-1 | once | CASREVEAFF | TGCGCCAGCAGAGAGGTAGAAGCTTTCTTT
TRBJ1-2 | TRBD1 | 14 | TRBV25-1 | NA | CASSESGQGHGYTF | TGTGCCAGCAGTGAGTCAGGACAGGGGCATGGCTACACCTTC
TRBJ1-4 | NA | 16 | TRBV19 | NA | CASSPRTGIENEKLFF | TGTGCCAGTAGTCCCCGTACAGGGATCGAAAATGAAAAACTGTTTTTT